Here is one TCR beta chain with its context. In the authors' workflow: Amplification from reference gene primers served as the basis for estimated nucleated cell counts. The data were produced by immunoSEQ multiplex PCR, yet TCRdb's version contains in-frame clones alone and is incomplete. The V and J calls and the clone size are those of that table, but D and trimming were determined from the DNA. The sample includes about 150,000 clones, 84% of them seen just once. The sample originates from a study of blood T cell repertoires in COVID-19. Study-wide context: Sources were T cells, B-cell-depleted T cells, or PBMCs; the material itself was cDNA or gDNA.

V lost 4 bases to trimming and J lost 5 bases, with 22 bases between them. Germline-derived CDR1 and CDR2 are SGDLS and YYNGEE. This CDR3 has 16 amino acids. This chain links TRBV9 with TRBJ2-7, with D tentatively TRBD1 (6 bases). Sequenced: peripheral blood. This TCR was sampled from a human donor in a cohort sampled during active COVID-19. The CDR3 nucleotides read TGTGCCAGCAGCCCCTCCCCTGGGGGCAGTGGCCACGAGCAGTACTTC. Its protein product is CASSPSPGGSGHEQYF.